A single sample is the source of the 23 T cell receptor beta chains below, sequenced in a study of blood T cell repertoires in COVID-19. Assay: immunoSEQ multiplex PCR; the TCRdb copy retains only in-frame clones and omits some. This sample has almost 350,000 clones, with over 85% found just once. Input material: peripheral blood. These TCRs come from a woman aged 55-75 years with COVID-19, enrolled during active disease.

The V call is TRBV4-1, the J call TRBJ2-7; D is possibly TRBD2 (5 bases). The CDR3 is made up of 15 amino acids. Germline CDR1 reads MGHRA; CDR2 reads YSYEKL. V was pared by 1 base and J by 3 bases, with 13 bases between. DNA for the CDR3: TGCGCCAGCAGCCAAGCCCCGTCGGGATACTACGAGCAGTACTTC. It translates to CASSQAPSGYYEQYF.

This clone was recorded only once. The chain uses TRBV9 and TRBJ1-1; D is uncertain. Germline CDR1 is SGDLS and CDR2 is YYNGEE. V gave up 0 bases and J gave up 5 bases, with 8 bases separating them. The CDR3 is made up of 13 amino acids. The CDR3 loop reads CASSVATNTEAFF. The CDR3 nucleotides are TGTGCCAGCAGCGTAGCTACTAATACTGAAGCTTTCTTT. The full variable domain, with the rest looked up from reference TRBV9 and TRBJ1-1, is DSGVTQTPKHLITATGQRVTLRCSPRSGDLSVYWYQQSLDQGLQFLIQYYNGEERAKGNILERFSAQQFPDLHSELNLSSLELGDSALYFCASSVATNTEAFFGQGTRLTVV.

The chain recombines TRBV7-8 with TRBJ2-1, with 9 nucleotides matching TRBD2. J lost 10 bases, V lost 5 bases, and 12 bases had no gene match. This CDR3 contains 15 residues. CDR1 is SGHVS and CDR2 is FQNEAQ in the germline V gene. Here the CDR3 reads CASSPSGGQASEQFF. The CDR3 coding sequence is TGTGCCAGCAGCCCCAGCGGGGGGCAGGCCAGCGAGCAGTTCTTC.

The chain is built from TRBV7-8 and TRBJ1-1; D gene uncertain. The CDR3 is 14 amino acids. Trimming took 2 bases from V and 0 from J, leaving 7 bases between them. Germline-derived CDR1 and CDR2 are SGHVS and FQNEAQ. The CDR3 DNA reads as TGTGCCAGCAGCTTAAAATCCTTGAACACTGAAGCTTTCTTT. It yields the protein CASSLKSLNTEAFF.

This clone was seen more than once but under ten times. The rearrangement joins TRBV28 to TRBJ1-5, with D unclear. The CDR3 runs to 14 residues. Trimming stripped 1 base from V and 3 bases from J, with 7 bases between. Germline V CDR1 and CDR2: MDHEN, SYDVKM. This chain's CDR3 is CASSLLEFNQPQHF. The CDR3 nucleotides read TGTGCCAGCAGTTTATTGGAGTTCAATCAGCCCCAGCATTTT.

The rearrangement links TRBV7-9 to TRBJ2-2; D might be TRBD1 (7 bases). The CDR3 loop spans 16 amino acids. Deletions cut 2 bases from V and 6 bases from J, with 16 bases between. The V gene's germline CDR1 is SEHNR and CDR2 FQNEAQ (reference sequence). CDR3 protein: CASSLRLRGDAGELFF. CDR3 coding DNA: TGTGCCAGCAGCTTAAGGCTCAGGGGGGACGCCGGGGAGCTGTTTTTT.

The chain carries TRBV5-1 and TRBJ1-6; TRBD1 is a possible D gene (6 bases). The germline gives CDR1 SGHRS, CDR2 YFSETQ. The CDR3 runs to 15 residues. The germline V and J ends were trimmed by 4 bases and 9 bases, with 17 bases remaining between them. The CDR3 loop is CASSPTRGEGSPLHF. The CDR3 DNA sequence: TGCGCCAGCAGCCCAACCAGGGGTGAGGGTTCACCCCTCCACTTT. Supplemented by reference TRBV5-1 and TRBJ1-6, the full variable domain reads KAGVTQTPRYLIKTRGQQVTLSCSPISGHRSVSWYQQTPGQGLQFLFEYFSETQRNKGNFPGRFSGRQFSNSRSEMNVSTLELGDSALYLCASSPTRGEGSPLHFGNGTRLTVT.

This chain joins TRBV23-1 and TRBJ2-2; no reliable D call. TRBV23-1 carries the ORF label, with uncertain function. CDR3 length: 13 residues. Between the trimmed V and J ends, which lost 6 bases and 3 bases, there was a span of 8 bases. The CDR3 sequence is CASSRCDTGELFF. CDR3 sequence (DNA): TGCGCCAGCAGCAGGTGCGACACCGGGGAGCTGTTTTTT.

On this clone: At one boundary the junction diverges from the germline segment, which might be a read error. Here the CDR3 DNA reads TGTGCCAGCAGATTGGAGCTGTCGAACACCGGGGAGCTGTTTTTT. Its translation: CASRLELSNTGELFF. This chain links TRBV5-4 with TRBJ2-2; D remains ambiguous. Germline V gives CDR1 SGHNT, CDR2 YYREEE (reference sequence). CDR3 length: 15 amino acids. The full variable domain, with the rest looked up from reference TRBV5-4 and TRBJ2-2, is ETGVTQSPTHLIKTRGQQVTLRCSSQSGHNTVSWYQQALGQGPQFIFQYYREEENGRGNFPPRFSGLQFPNYSSELNVNALELDDSALYLCASRLELSNTGELFFGEGSRLTVL.

The chain recombines TRBV11-2 with TRBJ1-2; 7 positions match TRBD1. Trimming at V came to 5 bases and at J to 3 bases, leaving 6 bases not matched to a gene. Germline values: CDR1 SGHAT, CDR2 FQNNGV. The length of the CDR3 is 14 residues. CDR3 sequence (DNA): TGTGCCAGCAGCCGGGACAGCACCTACTATGGCTACACCTTC. It codes for CASSRDSTYYGYTF.

This chain joins TRBV27 and TRBJ2-3; D not certain. This CDR3 has 14 residues. Germline lookup yields CDR1 MNHEY and CDR2 SMNVEV (reference sequence). The V end was cut by 0 bases, the J end by 3 bases, with 7 bases between. CDR3 sequence reads: CASSLSAGTDTQYF. CDR3 nucleotide sequence: TGTGCCAGCAGTTTATCGGCCGGGACAGATACGCAGTATTTT.

The chain joins TRBV18 to TRBJ1-2; D is possibly TRBD1 (6 bases). The CDR3 loop spans 17 amino acids. Germline V gives CDR1 KGHSH, CDR2 LQKENI. Trimming pared 1 base from V and 3 bases from J, leaving 18 bases between. CDR3 protein: CASSPLRTVKGDYGYTF. CDR3 in DNA: TGTGCCAGCTCACCACTAAGGACGGTGAAGGGGGACTATGGCTACACCTTC.

This clone has just a few counts. The chain joins TRBV9 to TRBJ1-2; D might be TRBD1 (6 bases). The germline V and J ends were trimmed by 3 bases and 0 bases, with 12 bases remaining between them. This CDR3 is built from 15 residues. CDR1 SGDLS and CDR2 YYNGEE come from the germline V gene. This CDR3 reads CASSARGASNYGYTF. CDR3 DNA: TGTGCCAGCAGCGCCCGGGGGGCCTCTAACTATGGCTACACCTTC.

This rearrangement joins TRBV19 to TRBJ1-1, with a weak D call TRBD1 (5 bases). V shed 3 bases and J shed 3 bases, with 11 bases lying between them. The CDR3 sequence is 14 residues long. Germline CDR1 reads LNHDA; CDR2 reads SQIVND (reference sequence). The CDR3 spells CASSMGGSDTEAFF. DNA for the CDR3: TGTGCCAGTAGTATGGGGGGATCGGACACTGAAGCTTTCTTT. The full variable domain, completed using reference TRBV19 and TRBJ1-1, is DGGITQSPKYLFRKEGQNVTLSCEQNLNHDAMYWYRQDPGQGLRLIYYSQIVNDFQKGDIAEGYSVSREKKESFPLTVTSAQKNPTAFYLCASSMGGSDTEAFFGQGTRLTVV.

The V call is TRBV10-2, the J call TRBJ2-7; tentative D call: TRBD2 (6 bases). Trimming stripped 3 bases from V and 6 bases from J, with 21 bases between. The CDR3 sequence is 16 residues long. The germline CDR1 and CDR2 sequences are WSHSY and SAAADI. This CDR3 reads CASSEISEGMNGEQYF. CDR3 bases: TGCGCCAGCAGTGAAATTTCGGAGGGGATGAATGGCGAGCAGTACTTC.

The chain combines TRBV10-3 with TRBJ2-1; tentative D call: TRBD1 (6 bases). CDR1 and CDR2 from the germline V gene are ENHRY and SYGVKD. The CDR3 runs to 12 residues. Trimming removed 5 bases from V and 6 bases from J, with 8 bases in between. For the CDR3, the DNA is TGTGCCATCAGTCAGGACAGCAATGAGCAGTTCTTC. Protein product: CAISQDSNEQFF.

This clone was seen a handful of times. The J gene is TRBJ1-2, the V gene TRBV10-3; tentative D call: TRBD1 (6 bases). V was cut by 3 bases and J by 11 bases, with 16 bases left in between. The CDR3 consists of 13 residues. Germline CDR1 reads ENHRY; CDR2 reads SYGVKD. This chain's CDR3 is CAISEGTSMKYTF. CDR3 DNA: TGTGCCATCAGTGAAGGGACATCGATGAAGTACACCTTC.

This clone showed up just once. The V and J genes are TRBV5-1 and TRBJ1-2; D may be TRBD1 (6 bases). Germline CDR1 reads SGHRS; CDR2 reads YFSETQ. The V and J ends lost 0 bases and 2 bases respectively, with 14 bases between them. This CDR3 is built from 16 residues. DNA of the CDR3: TGCGCCAGCAGCTTGGTGGGCCAGGGGACCAACTATGGCTACACCTTC. Protein sequence: CASSLVGQGTNYGYTF.

This clone came up a few times. V gene TRBV29-1 combines with J gene TRBJ1-2, with 12 nucleotides matching TRBD1. The CDR3 is 19 amino acids. Germline assignment: CDR1 SQVTM and CDR2 ANQGSEA. Trimming cost V 0 bases and J 0 bases; bases outside gene matches: 11. CDR3 in DNA: TGCAGCGTTGAAGACTACGACGGGACAGGGGGCCCCTCTAACTATGGCTACACCTTC. Translating gives CSVEDYDGTGGPSNYGYTF.

The gene calls are TRBV7-8 and TRBJ2-5; D call uncertain. V lost 7 bases to trimming and J lost 3 bases, with 12 bases between them. Germline CDR1 reads SGHVS; CDR2 reads FQNEAQ. CDR3 length equals 13 residues. The CDR3 is CASTSRYEETQYF. The CDR3 coding sequence is TGTGCCAGCACGAGTAGATACGAAGAGACCCAGTACTTC.

V is TRBV13 and J is TRBJ2-2; the D gene is possibly TRBD2 (7 bases). Trimming pared 1 base from V and 4 bases from J, leaving 16 bases between. The CDR3 length is 17 residues. Germline CDR1 is PRHDT and CDR2 is FYEKMQ (reference sequence). The CDR3 protein is CASSLVGRGPGTGELFF. CDR3 DNA: TGTGCCAGCAGCTTAGTCGGGCGGGGGCCGGGCACCGGGGAGCTGTTTTTT.

In the case of this clone: The junction departs from germline at one end; a sequencing error may be responsible. This same CDR3 is encoded by further DNA sequences in the sample. This chain uses TRBV7-2 with TRBJ2-7; 9 bases fit TRBD2. The germline V gene has CDR1 SGHTA and CDR2 FQGNSA. The CDR3 totals 15 residues. The CDR3 protein is CASSLAGTATYEQYF. The CDR3 DNA reads TGTGCCAGCAGCCTAGCGGGGACAGCTACCTACGAGCAGTACTTC.

As to this clone: Other DNA sequences of this sample code for an identical CDR3. The chain links TRBV7-3 to TRBJ2-2, with 8 positions matching TRBD1. Germline assignment: CDR1 SGHTA and CDR2 FQGTGA. The CDR3 sequence is 15 residues long. J was trimmed by 1 base and V by 5 bases; bases with no gene match: 3. CDR3 nucleotides: TGTGCCAGCAGCCCTGGGACAGGGAACACCGGGGAGCTGTTTTTT. This codes for CASSPGTGNTGELFF.